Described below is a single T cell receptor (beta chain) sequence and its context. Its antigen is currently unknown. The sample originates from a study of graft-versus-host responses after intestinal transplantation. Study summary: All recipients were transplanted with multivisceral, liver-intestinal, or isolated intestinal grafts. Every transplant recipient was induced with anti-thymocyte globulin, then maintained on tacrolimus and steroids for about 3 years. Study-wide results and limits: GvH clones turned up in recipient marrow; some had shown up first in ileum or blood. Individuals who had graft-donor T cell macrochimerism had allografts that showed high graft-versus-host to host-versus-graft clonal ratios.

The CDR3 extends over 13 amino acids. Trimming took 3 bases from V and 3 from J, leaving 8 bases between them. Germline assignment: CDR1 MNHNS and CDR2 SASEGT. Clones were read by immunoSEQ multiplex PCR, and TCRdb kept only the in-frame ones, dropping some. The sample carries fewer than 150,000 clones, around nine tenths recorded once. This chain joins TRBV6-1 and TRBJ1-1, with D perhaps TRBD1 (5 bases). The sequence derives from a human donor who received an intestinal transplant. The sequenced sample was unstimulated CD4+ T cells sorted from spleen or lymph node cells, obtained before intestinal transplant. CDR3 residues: CASSEGVHTEAFF. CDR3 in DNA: TGTGCCAGCAGTGAGGGGGTGCACACTGAAGCTTTCTTT.